This TCR beta chain was obtained from a study of PD-1 blockade in classical Hodgkin lymphoma. Study background: Administration of nivolumab to patients was at 3 mg/kg intravenously every 2 weeks. Study findings and constraints: Newly diagnosed patients were said to have less baseline TCR diversity than healthy donors did. CD4+ TCR diversity, unlike CD8+, climbed significantly by C4D1.

Profiled with immunoSEQ multiplex PCR; TCRdb holds only in-frame clones, not every one. The sample lists 40,000 to 45,000 clones, around four fifths occurring once. The length of the CDR3 is 14 residues. Germline assignment: CDR1 MNHNS and CDR2 SASEGT. V shed 2 bases, J shed 4 bases, and the junction held 1 base outside the gene matches. A note on this clone: What it binds is not known. Other DNA sequences in the sample encode the same CDR3.

Every patient relapsed after autologous stem cell transplantation, and brentuximab vedotin exposure varied. The sample here was peripheral blood mononuclear cells (PBMCs), taken at baseline. The gene calls are TRBV6-1 and TRBJ2-5; 10 bases are shared with TRBD2. The source is a human donor with classical Hodgkin lymphoma. This CDR3 reads CASSESSGGETQYF. CDR3 sequence (DNA): TGTGCCAGCAGTGAATCTAGCGGGGGAGAGACCCAGTACTTC.